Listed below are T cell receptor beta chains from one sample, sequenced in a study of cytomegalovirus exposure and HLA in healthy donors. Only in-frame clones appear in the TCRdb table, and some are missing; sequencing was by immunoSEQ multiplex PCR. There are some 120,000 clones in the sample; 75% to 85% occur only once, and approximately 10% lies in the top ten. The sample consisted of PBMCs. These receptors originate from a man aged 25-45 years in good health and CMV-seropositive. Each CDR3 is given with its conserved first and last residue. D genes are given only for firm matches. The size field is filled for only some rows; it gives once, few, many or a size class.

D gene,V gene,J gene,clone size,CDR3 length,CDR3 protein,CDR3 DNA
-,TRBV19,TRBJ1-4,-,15,CASTHRGNEHEKLFF,TGTGCCAGTACTCACCGGGGGAATGAGCATGAAAAACTGTTTTTT
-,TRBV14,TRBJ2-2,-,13,CASGDFNTGELFF,TGTGCCAGTGGAGATTTTAACACCGGGGAGCTGTTTTTT
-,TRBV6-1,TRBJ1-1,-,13,CASSEGGLTEAFF,TGTGCCAGCAGTGAAGGGGGGCTCACTGAAGCTTTCTTT
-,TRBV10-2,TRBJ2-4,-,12,CASRQGENIQYF,TGCGCCAGCAGACAGGGAGAAAACATTCAGTACTTC
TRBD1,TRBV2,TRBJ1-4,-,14,CASSEAARGEKLFF,TGTGCCAGCAGTGAAGCGGCCAGGGGGGAAAAACTGTTTTTT
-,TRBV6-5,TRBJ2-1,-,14,CASRTLVGGNEQFF,TGTGCCAGCAGGACACTAGTAGGGGGCAATGAGCAGTTCTTC
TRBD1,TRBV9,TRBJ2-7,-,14,CASSPGQGPLEQYF,TGTGCCAGCAGCCCGGGACAGGGGCCCCTCGAGCAGTACTTC
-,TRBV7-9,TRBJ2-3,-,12,CASSPGGDTQYF,TGTGCCAGCAGCCCCGGGGGAGATACGCAGTATTTT
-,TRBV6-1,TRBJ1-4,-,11,CASRLNEKLFF,TGTGCCAGCAGGTTAAATGAAAAACTGTTTTTT
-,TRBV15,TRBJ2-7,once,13,CATSRDRRYEQYF,TGTGCCACCAGCAGAGATAGGAGGTACGAGCAGTACTTC
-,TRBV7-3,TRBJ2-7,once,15,CASSPNPGISYEQYF,TGTGCCAGCAGCCCGAACCCCGGGATTTCCTACGAGCAGTACTTC
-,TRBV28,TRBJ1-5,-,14,CASSLTRGNQPQHF,TGTGCCAGCAGTTTAACACGGGGCAATCAGCCCCAGCATTTT
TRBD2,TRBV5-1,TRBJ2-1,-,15,CASSQGLAPYNEQFF,TGCGCCAGCAGCCAGGGACTAGCCCCCTACAATGAGCAGTTCTTC
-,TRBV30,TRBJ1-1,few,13,CAWRGVRNTEAFF,TGTGCCTGGAGAGGGGTAAGGAACACTGAAGCTTTCTTT
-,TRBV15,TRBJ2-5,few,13,CATERAGQETQYF,TGTGCCACCGAAAGGGCGGGCCAAGAGACCCAGTACTTC
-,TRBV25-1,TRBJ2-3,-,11,CASSDSLTQYF,TGTGCCAGCAGTGATTCCCTTACGCAGTATTTT
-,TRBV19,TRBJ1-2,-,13,CASSIAAGYGYTF,TGTGCCAGTAGTATAGCGGCCGGGTATGGCTACACCTTC
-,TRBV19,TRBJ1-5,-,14,CASSIGHPNQPQHF,TGTGCCAGTAGTATCGGACATCCGAATCAGCCCCAGCATTTT
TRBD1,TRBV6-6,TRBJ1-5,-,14,CASSYSPGGQPQHF,TGTGCCAGCAGTTACTCGCCAGGGGGACAGCCCCAGCATTTT
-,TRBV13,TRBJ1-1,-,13,CASSFVMNTEAFF,TGTGCCAGCAGCTTCGTTATGAACACTGAAGCTTTCTTT
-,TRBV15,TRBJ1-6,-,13,CATSPTEYSPLHF,TGTGCCACCAGCCCGACAGAGTATTCACCCCTCCACTTT
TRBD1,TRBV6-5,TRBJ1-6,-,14,CASTSGTGHSPLHF,TGTGCCAGCACGTCAGGGACAGGTCATTCACCCCTCCACTTT
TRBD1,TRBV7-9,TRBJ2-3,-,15,CASSRGQGASDTQYF,TGTGCCAGCAGCAGGGGACAGGGGGCATCAGATACGCAGTATTTT
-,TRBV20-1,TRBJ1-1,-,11,CSARLTQVLIF,TGCAGTGCTAGACTAACTCAAGTGCTAATCTTT
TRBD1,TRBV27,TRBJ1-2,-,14,CASSPTGANYGYTF,TGTGCCAGCAGTCCGACAGGGGCTAACTATGGCTACACCTTC
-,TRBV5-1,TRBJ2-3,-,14,CASSLVGTTDTQYF,TGCGCCAGCAGCTTGGTGGGGACTACAGATACGCAGTATTTT
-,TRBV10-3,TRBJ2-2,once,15,CAISEAGQSTGELFF,TGTGCCATCAGTGAGGCGGGACAGAGCACCGGGGAGCTGTTTTTT
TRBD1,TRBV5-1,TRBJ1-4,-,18,CASSRYRGRDLLNEKLFF,TGCGCCAGCAGCAGATACAGGGGGCGCGACCTACTAAATGAAAAACTGTTTTTT
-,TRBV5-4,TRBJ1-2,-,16,CASSLRGPTRTYGYTF,TGTGCCAGCAGCTTAAGGGGCCCGACTAGAACATATGGCTACACCTTC
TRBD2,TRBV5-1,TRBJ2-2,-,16,CASSLRLAGSTGELFF,TGCGCCAGCAGCTTAAGACTAGCGGGCAGCACCGGGGAGCTGTTTTTT
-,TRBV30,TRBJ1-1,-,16,CAWSVGQGLMNTEAFF,TGTGCCTGGAGTGTGGGGCAGGGGCTCATGAACACTGAAGCTTTCTTT
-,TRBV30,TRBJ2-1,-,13,CAWSVKGVNEQFF,TGTGCCTGGAGTGTAAAAGGGGTCAATGAGCAGTTCTTC
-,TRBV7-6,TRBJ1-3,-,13,CASSLGPGNTIYF,TGTGCCAGCAGCTTAGGGCCCGGAAACACCATATATTTT
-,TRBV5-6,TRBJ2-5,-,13,CASSPDFRETQYF,TGTGCCAGCAGCCCGGACTTTCGGGAGACCCAGTACTTC
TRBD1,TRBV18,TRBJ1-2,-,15,CASSPDYKTGDGYTF,TGTGCCAGCTCACCCGACTACAAAACAGGGGATGGCTACACCTTC
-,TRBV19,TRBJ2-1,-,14,CASSYGGPYNEQFF,TGTGCCAGTAGTTACGGGGGGCCCTACAATGAGCAGTTCTTC
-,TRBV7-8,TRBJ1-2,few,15,CASSLDGGVDYGYTF,TGTGCCAGCAGCTTAGATGGCGGGGTAGACTATGGCTACACCTTC
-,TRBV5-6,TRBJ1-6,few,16,CASSPQSSRNNSPLHF,TGTGCCAGCAGCCCCCAGTCCTCCAGGAATAATTCACCCCTCCACTTT
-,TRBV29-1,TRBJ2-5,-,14,CSVEGMGRGETQYF,TGCAGCGTTGAGGGTATGGGGAGAGGAGAGACCCAGTACTTC
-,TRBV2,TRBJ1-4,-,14,CASSDNKGGEKLFF,TGTGCCAGCAGTGATAACAAGGGAGGGGAAAAACTGTTTTTT
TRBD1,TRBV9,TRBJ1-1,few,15,CASSTGQGEYTEAFF,TGTGCCAGCAGCACGGGACAGGGGGAATACACTGAAGCTTTCTTT
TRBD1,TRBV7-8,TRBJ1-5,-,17,CASSPDRDRGKNQPQHF,TGTGCCAGCAGCCCCGACCGGGACAGGGGAAAGAATCAGCCCCAGCATTTT
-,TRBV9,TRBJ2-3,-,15,CASSVSASSTDTQYF,TGTGCCAGCAGCGTGAGCGCATCTAGCACAGATACGCAGTATTTT